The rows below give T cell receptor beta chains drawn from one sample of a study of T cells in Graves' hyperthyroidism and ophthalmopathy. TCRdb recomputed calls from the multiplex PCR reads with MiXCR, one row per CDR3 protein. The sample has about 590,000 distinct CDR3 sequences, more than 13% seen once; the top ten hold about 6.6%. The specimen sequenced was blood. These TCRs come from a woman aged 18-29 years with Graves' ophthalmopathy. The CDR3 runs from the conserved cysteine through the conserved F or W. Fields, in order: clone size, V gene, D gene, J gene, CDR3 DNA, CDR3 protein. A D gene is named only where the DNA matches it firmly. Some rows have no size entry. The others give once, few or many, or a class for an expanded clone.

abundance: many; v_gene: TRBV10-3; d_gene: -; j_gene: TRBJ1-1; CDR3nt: TGTGCCATTAAACAGGGCATGAACACTGAAGCTTTCTTT; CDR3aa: CAIKQGMNTEAFF
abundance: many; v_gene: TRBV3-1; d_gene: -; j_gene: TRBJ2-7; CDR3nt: TGTGCCAGCAGCCAAGAACCGGCGCAGGGAACCTACGAGCAGTACTTC; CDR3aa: CASSQEPAQGTYEQYF
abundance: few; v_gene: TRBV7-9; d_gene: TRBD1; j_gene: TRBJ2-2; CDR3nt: TGTGCCAGCAGCTTGACCGGGACAGGGTTTACCGGGGAGCTGTTTTTT; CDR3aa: CASSLTGTGFTGELFF
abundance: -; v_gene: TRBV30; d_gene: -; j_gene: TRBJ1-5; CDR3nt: TGTGCCTGGAGTCCTTGGGGAGAGGGCTCCAATCAGCCCCAGCATTTT; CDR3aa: CAWSPWGEGSNQPQHF
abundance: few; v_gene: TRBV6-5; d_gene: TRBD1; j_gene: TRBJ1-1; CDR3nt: TGTGCCAGCAGTTACAAGGGGGCTGACACTGAAGCTTTCTTT; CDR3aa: CASSYKGADTEAFF
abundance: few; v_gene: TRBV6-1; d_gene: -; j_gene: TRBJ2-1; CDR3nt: TGTGCCAGCAGTGAATTTGAGTACAATGAGCAGTTCTTC; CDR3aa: CASSEFEYNEQFF
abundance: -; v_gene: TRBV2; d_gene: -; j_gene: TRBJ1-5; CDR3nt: TGTGCCAGCAGCGACTGGACGGAAGGAGGTCAGCCCCAGCATTTT; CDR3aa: CASSDWTEGGQPQHF
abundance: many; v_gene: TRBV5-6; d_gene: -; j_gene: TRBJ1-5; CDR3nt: TGTGCCAGCAGCTTGTTCGACAGTAACAATCAGCCCCAGCATTTT; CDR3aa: CASSLFDSNNQPQHF
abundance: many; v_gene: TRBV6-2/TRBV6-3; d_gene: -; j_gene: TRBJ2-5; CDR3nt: TGTGCCAGCAGTTACCGGCTTCAAGGGGTAGAGACCCAGTACTTC; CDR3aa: CASSYRLQGVETQYF
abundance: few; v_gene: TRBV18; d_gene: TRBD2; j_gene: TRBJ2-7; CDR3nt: TGTGCCAGCTCACCATTAGTGGCGGGAGAAATGGGCGAGCAGTACTTC; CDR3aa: CASSPLVAGEMGEQYF
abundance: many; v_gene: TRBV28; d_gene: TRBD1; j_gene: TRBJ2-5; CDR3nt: TGTGCCAGCAGGACAGGGGGCGAAGAGACCCAGTACTTC; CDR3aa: CASRTGGEETQYF
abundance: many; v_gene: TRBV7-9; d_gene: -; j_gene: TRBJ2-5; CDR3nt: TGTGCCAGCAGCTTAGGCACTAGAGCAGAGACCCAGTACTTC; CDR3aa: CASSLGTRAETQYF
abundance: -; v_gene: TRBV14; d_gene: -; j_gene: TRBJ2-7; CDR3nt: TGTGCCAGCAGCCAAACCGATCTTTCGGGTCCGCAGTACTTC; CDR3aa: CASSQTDLSGPQYF
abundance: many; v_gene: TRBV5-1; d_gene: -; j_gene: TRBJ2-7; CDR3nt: TGCGCCAGCAGCTCTACTTGGAGGGGTAACGAGCAGTACTTC; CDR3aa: CASSSTWRGNEQYF
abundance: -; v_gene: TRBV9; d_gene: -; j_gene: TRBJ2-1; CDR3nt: TGTGCCAGCAGCTTACACCGAGGACAGACCATAGCGAGGGAGCAGTTCTTC; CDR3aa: CASSLHRGQTIAREQFF
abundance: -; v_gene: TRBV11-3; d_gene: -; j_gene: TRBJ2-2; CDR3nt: TGTGCCAGCAGCTTAGGCAGGGCCGGGGAGCTGTTTTTT; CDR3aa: CASSLGRAGELFF
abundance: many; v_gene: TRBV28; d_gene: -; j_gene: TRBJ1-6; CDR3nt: TGTGCCAGCAGTAAAGTCCTTTTGGATTCACCCCTCCACTTT; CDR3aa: CASSKVLLDSPLHF
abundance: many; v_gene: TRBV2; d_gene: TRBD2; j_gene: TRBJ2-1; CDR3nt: TGTGCCAGCAGTGAAGCGGGGACTAGCCGAGACAATGAGCAGTTCTTC; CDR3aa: CASSEAGTSRDNEQFF
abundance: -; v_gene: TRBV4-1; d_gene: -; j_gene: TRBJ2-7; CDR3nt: TGCGCCAGCAGCCCTAAAGCGGGCTACGAGCAGTACTTC; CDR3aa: CASSPKAGYEQYF
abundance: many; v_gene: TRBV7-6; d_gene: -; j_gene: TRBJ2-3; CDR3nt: TGTGCCAGCAGCTTGAAGCGCACAGATACGCAGTATTTT; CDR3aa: CASSLKRTDTQYF
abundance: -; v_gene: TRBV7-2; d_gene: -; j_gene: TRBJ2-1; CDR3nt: TGCGCCAGCAGCCTTCCCGCACCCATAGCGGCCTCCTACAATGAGCAGTTCTTC; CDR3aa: CASSLPAPIAASYNEQFF
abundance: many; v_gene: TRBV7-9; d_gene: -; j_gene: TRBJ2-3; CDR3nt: TGTGCCAGCAGCGCACAGGGACGGTGGGGCACAGATACGCAGTATTTT; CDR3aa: CASSAQGRWGTDTQYF